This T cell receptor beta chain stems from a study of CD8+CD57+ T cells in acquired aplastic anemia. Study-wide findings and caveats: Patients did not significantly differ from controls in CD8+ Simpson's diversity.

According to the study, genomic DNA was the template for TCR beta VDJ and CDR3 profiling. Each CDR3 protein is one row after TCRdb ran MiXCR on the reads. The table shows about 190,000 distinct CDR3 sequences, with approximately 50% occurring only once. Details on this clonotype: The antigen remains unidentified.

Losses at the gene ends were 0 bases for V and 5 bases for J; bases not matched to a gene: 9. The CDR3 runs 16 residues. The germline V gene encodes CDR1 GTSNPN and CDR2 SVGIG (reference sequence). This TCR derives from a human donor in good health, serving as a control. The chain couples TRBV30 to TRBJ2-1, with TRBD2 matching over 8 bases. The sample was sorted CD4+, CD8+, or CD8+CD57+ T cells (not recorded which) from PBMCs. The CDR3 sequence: CAWSVMGTRVNNEQFF. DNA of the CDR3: TGTGCCTGGAGTGTAATGGGGACTAGAGTGAACAATGAGCAGTTCTTC.